The 29 T cell receptor beta chains presented below share a single source sample, sequenced in a study of OX40 agonist ivuxolimab in advanced cancers. The table came from immunoSEQ multiplex PCR; TCRdb's copy has only in-frame clones and leaves some out. The sample lists around 100,000 clones, 80% to 90% occurring once. The sample here was CD4+ or CD8+ T cells sorted from blood, taken in a trial of the OX40 agonist ivuxolimab. These receptors were obtained from an adult with an advanced solid tumor such as melanoma, head and neck, liver or kidney cancer.

This sequence joins TRBV19 and TRBJ2-5; 10 bases line up with TRBD1. Per germline, CDR1 LNHDA and CDR2 SQIVND (reference sequence). The CDR3 covers 16 residues. After removal of 5 bases from V and 4 bases from J, the junction contained 10 bases not matched to a gene. The CDR3 sequence: CASSPVTGGGGETQYF. The CDR3 DNA is TGTGCCAGTAGTCCGGTGACAGGGGGCGGAGGAGAGACCCAGTACTTC.

This CDR3 is CASTRTSGGYYNEQFF. CDR3 nucleotides: TGTGCCAGCACCAGGACTAGCGGGGGGTACTACAATGAGCAGTTCTTC. The chain carries TRBV6-6 and TRBJ2-1; TRBD2 matches 14 bases. CDR1 is MNHNY, CDR2 SVGAGI, per germline (reference sequence). The CDR3 length is 16 residues. Trimming removed 7 bases from V and 3 bases from J; junction bases left unmatched: 5.

This rearrangement joins TRBV7-2 to TRBJ1-3; 7 nucleotides match TRBD1. This CDR3 has 16 amino acids. Per the germline V gene, CDR1 is SGHTA and CDR2 is FQGNSA. Losses at the gene ends were 0 bases for V and 3 bases for J; bases not matched to a gene: 5. The CDR3 is CASSLAGGAVGNTIYF. The DNA for the CDR3 is TGTGCCAGCAGCTTAGCAGGGGGCGCGGTTGGAAACACCATATATTTT.

This chain connects TRBV7-9 to TRBJ1-2; D not resolved. Trimming took 1 base from V and 1 from J, leaving 7 bases between them. The germline V gene encodes CDR1 SEHNR and CDR2 FQNEAQ (reference sequence). This CDR3 is built from 14 residues. DNA of the CDR3: TGTGCCAGCAGCTTAGAGGGCAGTAACTATGGCTACACCTTC. Protein product: CASSLEGSNYGYTF. The whole variable domain, remainder taken from reference TRBV7-9 and TRBJ1-2, is DTGVSQNPRHKITKRGQNVTFRCDPISEHNRLYWYRQTLGQGPEFLTYFQNEAQLEKSRLLSDRFSAERPKGSFSTLEIQRTEQGDSAMYLCASSLEGSNYGYTFGSGTRLTVV.

A word on this clone: A junction boundary mismatches the germline segment, possibly from a read error. The chain carries TRBV7-7 and TRBJ1-3; D unclear. This CDR3 region has 14 residues. CDR1 and CDR2 from the germline V gene are SSHAT and FNYEAQ (reference sequence). Written as DNA, the CDR3 is TGTGCTAGCAGCTTAGACCCCCGTCAAAACACCATATATTTT. Translating gives CASSLDPRQNTIYF.

V usage is TRBV5-1 and J usage is TRBJ1-6; D is uncertain. Trimming left V 0 bases short and J 10 bases short, with 5 bases between. This CDR3 region has 12 residues. The germline V gene has CDR1 SGHRS and CDR2 YFSETQ. CDR3 in amino acids: CASSLEESPLHF. For the CDR3, the DNA is TGCGCCAGCAGCTTGGAGGAATCACCCCTCCACTTT. The variable domain in full, with the rest retrieved from reference TRBV5-1 and TRBJ1-6, is KAGVTQTPRYLIKTRGQQVTLSCSPISGHRSVSWYQQTPGQGLQFLFEYFSETQRNKGNFPGRFSGRQFSNSRSEMNVSTLELGDSALYLCASSLEESPLHFGNGTRLTVT.

V is TRBV19 and J is TRBJ2-7, with 9 bases aligning to TRBD1. Trimming removed 6 bases from V and 2 bases from J; junction bases left unmatched: 2. This CDR3 comprises 13 residues. Germline assignment: CDR1 LNHDA and CDR2 SQIVND (reference sequence). The CDR3 loop is CASSRDRAYEQYF. CDR3 sequence (DNA): TGTGCCAGTAGCCGGGACAGGGCCTACGAGCAGTACTTC.

The rearrangement links TRBV28 to TRBJ2-7, with 7 bases that match TRBD1. The germline CDR1 and CDR2 sequences are MDHEN and SYDVKM. The CDR3 is made up of 14 amino acids. J was trimmed by 4 bases and V by 3 bases; bases with no gene match: 6. CDR3 loop: CASSFYRGKYEQYF. In DNA, the CDR3 is TGTGCCAGCAGTTTTTACAGGGGAAAATACGAGCAGTACTTC.

The chain uses TRBV18 and TRBJ1-1; 11 bases fit TRBD1. CDR3 size: 14 residues. V trimming: 6 bases; J trimming: 5 bases; junction bases outside the gene matches: 5. Germline CDR1 reads KGHSH; CDR2 reads LQKENI. Here the CDR3 reads CASSPGTGGTEAFF. CDR3 DNA sequence: TGTGCCAGCTCGCCCGGGACAGGGGGAACTGAAGCTTTCTTT.

This rearrangement joins TRBV18 to TRBJ1-5, with D possibly matching TRBD1 (5 bases). This CDR3 comprises 13 residues. CDR1 KGHSH and CDR2 LQKENI come from the germline V gene. Trimming cost V 1 base and J 4 bases, with 5 bases left between them. The CDR3 region has the DNA TGTGCCAGCTCACCACGGGGGAATCAGCCCCAGCATTTT. Its protein product is CASSPRGNQPQHF.

This chain uses TRBV9 with TRBJ2-3; possible D gene TRBD1, 6 bases. The ends were cut back, 2 bases at V and 2 bases at J, with 15 bases in the middle. The CDR3 spans 16 residues. CDR1 and CDR2 from the germline V gene are SGDLS and YYNGEE. The chain's CDR3 is CASSVRTARHTDTQYF. The CDR3 coding sequence is TGTGCCAGCAGCGTCAGGACAGCCCGACACACAGATACGCAGTATTTT.

This chain connects TRBV7-9 to TRBJ1-3; no clear D. V gave up 3 bases and J gave up 0 bases, with 12 bases separating them. Germline CDR1 SEHNR, CDR2 FQNEAQ (reference sequence). The CDR3 is made up of 16 amino acids. The CDR3 protein is CASSLLMANSGNTIYF. The CDR3 DNA reads TGTGCCAGCAGCTTGCTAATGGCAAACTCTGGAAACACCATATATTTT.

The chain links TRBV5-6 to TRBJ2-2; 7 bases map to TRBD1. The germline V gene has CDR1 SGHDT and CDR2 YYEEEE. V gave up 2 bases and J gave up 5 bases; unmatched junction bases: 6. This CDR3 contains 15 residues. This chain's CDR3 is CASSLPGQSTGELFF. CDR3 bases: TGTGCCAGCAGCTTACCGGGACAGTCAACCGGGGAGCTGTTTTTT.

The rearrangement uses TRBV7-3 and TRBJ2-3; 8 nucleotides align to TRBD2. This CDR3 region has 14 residues. Germline lookup yields CDR1 SGHTA and CDR2 FQGTGA. Trimming at V came to 4 bases and at J to 5 bases, leaving 5 bases not matched to a gene. The CDR3 reads CASSSGLAEDTQYF. The CDR3 DNA follows: TGTGCCAGCAGCTCCGGACTAGCAGAAGATACGCAGTATTTT.

The genes are TRBV4-2 and TRBJ2-7; D is undetermined. Trimming removed 0 bases from V and 5 bases from J, with 17 bases in between. This CDR3 contains 16 residues. Germline loops: CDR1 LGHNA, CDR2 YNFKEQ. DNA for the CDR3: TGTGCCAGCAGCCAAGAGGGCCGGGCCCCAGGACACGAGCAGTACTTC. Protein product: CASSQEGRAPGHEQYF.

This clone has just one count. The V gene is TRBV5-1, the J gene TRBJ1-4, with a weak D call TRBD1 (5 bases). This CDR3 region has 18 residues. V was trimmed by 3 bases and J by 0 bases, leaving 18 bases between them. CDR1 is SGHRS and CDR2 is YFSETQ in the germline V gene. The CDR3 spells CASSSNPQGAATNEKLFF. The CDR3 DNA follows: TGCGCCAGCAGCTCTAACCCGCAGGGTGCCGCAACTAATGAAAAACTGTTTTTT.

The table lists this clone with a count of one. This sequence joins TRBV5-6 and TRBJ1-2, with TRBD1 identical over 7 bases. Germline CDR1 SGHDT, CDR2 YYEEEE. The V gene end was trimmed by 5 bases and the J gene end by 4 bases; junction bases not matched to a gene: 5. The CDR3 loop spans 13 amino acids. In nucleotides, the CDR3 is TGTGCCAGCAGACGTGACAGGGTCTATGGCTACACCTTC. This sequence encodes CASRRDRVYGYTF.

V and J are TRBV15 and TRBJ1-2; 9 nucleotides agree with TRBD1. This CDR3 contains 16 residues. V was clipped by 1 base and J by 3 bases; unmatched bases: 6. Looked up from germline, CDR1 is LNHNV and CDR2 is YYDKDF (reference sequence). As DNA, the CDR3 is TGTGCCACCAGCAGAGGTGGGGGACAGGGTGACTATGGCTACACCTTC. This codes for CATSRGGGQGDYGYTF.

The rearrangement links TRBV6-6 to TRBJ2-1; D not certain. CDR1 is MNHNY and CDR2 is SVGAGI in the germline V gene (reference sequence). V shed 2 bases and J shed 5 bases, with 10 bases lying between them. The CDR3 has 14 amino acids. As DNA, the CDR3 is TGTGCCAGCAGTTACGTCGCCGAGGACAATGAGCAGTTCTTC. It translates to CASSYVAEDNEQFF.

The rearrangement joins TRBV5-6 to TRBJ1-2; maybe TRBD1 (6 bases). V was clipped by 4 bases and J by 3 bases, with 16 bases between them. Germline CDR1 is SGHDT and CDR2 is YYEEEE. The CDR3 is 15 residues long. The CDR3 spells CASSPKIRQDYGYTF. CDR3 coding DNA: TGTGCCAGCAGCCCAAAGATCCGACAGGACTATGGCTACACCTTC.

The V call is TRBV4-3, the J call TRBJ2-6, with 9 bases fitting TRBD2. CDR3 length: 17 residues. The germline CDR1 and CDR2 sequences are LGHNA and YSLEER. The V and J ends lost 6 bases and 2 bases, in that order; junction bases with no gene match: 8. The CDR3 here is CASRPEVAGAGANVLTF. The CDR3 region has the DNA TGCGCCAGCAGGCCTGAGGTAGCGGGAGCTGGGGCCAACGTCCTGACTTTC.

The CDR3 reads CASSETRALVYTQYF. The CDR3 nucleotides are TGCGCCAGCAGCGAGACTAGGGCACTAGTATATACGCAGTATTTT. V gene TRBV10-2 combines with J gene TRBJ2-3, with D possibly TRBD2 on 6 matching bases. V lost 6 bases to trimming and J lost 7 bases, with 20 bases between them. The germline gives CDR1 WSHSY, CDR2 SAAADI. The CDR3 contains 15 residues.

V usage is TRBV28 and J usage is TRBJ2-2; D gene unclear. This CDR3 contains 19 residues. Germline CDR1 and CDR2: MDHEN and SYDVKM. With 5 bases removed from V and 2 bases from J, the gap between germline ends came to 24 bases. The DNA for the CDR3 is TGTGCCAGCAGTCCCCTGGTACGAAGGATAGGTAAAAACACCGGGGAGCTGTTTTTT. It is translated as CASSPLVRRIGKNTGELFF.

The CDR3: CASSKRQDYEQYF. DNA for the CDR3: TGTGCCAGCAGTAAAAGACAGGACTACGAGCAGTACTTC. The J gene is TRBJ2-7, the V gene TRBV11-3; maybe TRBD1 (6 bases). The V gene's germline CDR1 is SGHNT and CDR2 YENEEA. CDR3 length equals 13 residues. Trimming stripped 6 bases from V and 3 bases from J, with 12 bases between. Supplemented by reference TRBV11-3 and TRBJ2-7, the full variable domain reads EAGVVQSPRYKIIEKKQPVAFWCNPISGHNTLYWYLQNLGQGPELLIRYENEEAVDDSQLPKDRFSAERLKGVDSTLKIQPAELGDSAVYLCASSKRQDYEQYFGPGTRLTVT.

V is TRBV18 and J is TRBJ1-2; D is ambiguous. The CDR3 runs 13 residues. The ends were cut back, 6 bases at V and 4 bases at J, with 12 bases in the middle. In germline, CDR1 is KGHSH, CDR2 LQKENI. The CDR3: CASSSPGSYGYTF. Written as DNA, the CDR3 is TGTGCCAGCTCGTCCCCAGGCTCCTATGGCTACACCTTC.

The V call is TRBV10-3, the J call TRBJ2-2; 8 nucleotides line up with TRBD2. The CDR3 totals 17 residues. The germline CDR1 and CDR2 sequences are ENHRY and SYGVKD. V shed 4 bases and J 4 bases; nucleotides not matched to a gene: 11. Here the CDR3 reads CAISGPTGGSGTGELFF. Written as DNA, the CDR3 is TGTGCCATCAGTGGGCCGACGGGGGGGTCGGGCACCGGGGAGCTGTTTTTT.

V is TRBV5-6 and J is TRBJ2-3; D may be TRBD1 (7 bases). The CDR3 is 13 amino acids. Germline CDR1 and CDR2: SGHDT and YYEEEE. With 7 bases removed from V and 5 bases from J, the gap between germline ends came to 14 bases. The DNA of the CDR3 is TGTGCCAGCGTCAGGGGGGCAGGAGATACGCAGTATTTT. It translates to CASVRGAGDTQYF.

The chain links TRBV18 to TRBJ1-4; 10 bases are a match to TRBD1. The V segment lost 3 bases and the J segment 8 bases; nucleotides outside the gene matches: 9. Germline V gives CDR1 KGHSH, CDR2 LQKENI. The CDR3 is 16 residues long. The CDR3 protein is CASSPGTGDAFEKLFF. The CDR3 nucleotides are TGTGCCAGCTCACCCGGGACAGGGGACGCATTCGAAAAACTGTTTTTT.

The CDR3 DNA reads TGTGCCAGCAGTTTAAGACAGAGGAATTCACCCCTCCACTTT. This codes for CASSLRQRNSPLHF. V is TRBV27 and J is TRBJ1-6; tentative D call: TRBD1 (5 bases). The germline CDR1 and CDR2 sequences are MNHEY and SMNVEV (reference sequence). The CDR3 runs to 14 residues. Trimming removed 2 bases at V and 7 bases at J, with 9 bases between.